This T cell receptor (beta chain) was identified in a study of response to subunit inactivated influenza vaccine. Overall study findings and caveats: New T cells are recruited in small numbers by each seasonal influenza vaccination, according to the authors' suggestion.

Note on this clonotype: What it binds is not known.

TCRdb re-analysed the RT-PCR reads in MiXCR, keeping a single row per CDR3 protein. Here the sample spans 550,000 to 650,000 distinct CDR3 sequences, about 10% being singletons. This CDR3 has 13 amino acids. Germline lookup yields CDR1 LNHDA and CDR2 SQIVND (reference sequence). Trimming took off 10 bases at V and 4 bases at J, with 16 bases between the two ends. This TCR came from a man between 45 and 60 years old who received an inactivated influenza vaccine. This rearrangement joins TRBV19 to TRBJ2-5; D remains unclear. The material sequenced was PBMCs from blood, taken on the day of vaccination. CDR3 nucleotides: TGTGCCATCCCAACCTGCTATCCAGAGACCCAGTACTTC. The encoded protein is CAIPTCYPETQYF.